This T cell receptor (beta chain) was profiled in a study of T cell changes during pregnancy in multiple sclerosis. Libraries were prepared by immunoSEQ multiplex PCR; TCRdb keeps only in-frame clonotypes and omits some of them. This sample carries about 36,000 clones, around nine tenths of them seen once, and the ten largest clones take roughly 0.78%. The CDR3 consists of 16 residues. Trimming left V 0 bases short and J 0 bases short, with 7 bases between. Germline CDR1 SGDLS, CDR2 YYNGEE. The chain couples TRBV9 to TRBJ2-6; possibly TRBD2 for D (5 bases). This specimen was CD4+ T cells from peripheral blood mononuclear cells, taken after pregnancy. The source is a female donor in good health, enrolled as a control in a pregnancy study. The CDR3, as DNA: TGTGCCAGCAGCGTAGACCGGGGCTCTGGGGCCAACGTCCTGACTTTC. It yields the protein CASSVDRGSGANVLTF.